This record concerns one TCR beta chain sequence. In the authors' methods: Reference gene primers were amplified, and this amplification served to estimate nucleated cell counts. Measured with immunoSEQ multiplex PCR; TCRdb has only the in-frame clones, and not every one. For V, J and clone size, that table is used; D and trimming come from the DNA. Of about 140,000 clones in the sample, just over 85% are singletons; the top ten hold 7% to 10%. The data originate from a study of blood T cell repertoires in COVID-19. Overall study: Samples of COVID-19 (acute and convalescent) were obtained from the United States, Italy and Spain. T cells, B-cell-depleted T cells, or PBMCs provided the cDNA or gDNA that served as material.

There are 17 residues in the CDR3. Trimming at V came to 4 bases and at J to 2 bases, leaving 11 bases not matched to a gene. The germline V gene has CDR1 SGHDT and CDR2 YYEEEE. This TCR was recovered from a woman in her fifties or sixties with acute or convalescent COVID-19. V usage is TRBV5-6 and J usage is TRBJ1-2; 10 positions agree with TRBD1. Sequencing input: peripheral blood. DNA for the CDR3: TGTGCCAGCAGCCCGGGCGGGACAGGGGTTGAGAACTATGGCTACACCTTC. This translates into CASSPGGTGVENYGYTF.